The rows below give T cell receptor beta chains drawn from one sample of a study of ipilimumab plus nivolumab after autologous stem cell transplantation. Profiled with immunoSEQ multiplex PCR; TCRdb holds only in-frame clones, not every one. The sample shows tens of thousands of clones, 83% of them seen only once. Material: PBMCs, obtained in a trial of ipilimumab plus nivolumab as post-transplant consolidation. These TCRs come from a male donor with diffuse large B-cell lymphoma. The conserved cysteine and the conserved F or W are not part of the CDR3 here. A clone size is listed for some rows: how often the clone was seen (once, few, many), or a class if it is expanded.

V: TRBV6-1; size: once; J: TRBJ1-5; CDR3: ASSVLGRDQPQH
V: TRBV13; size: NA; J: TRBJ2-5; CDR3: ASSLRGANQETQY
V: TRBV5-6; size: NA; J: TRBJ2-3; CDR3: ASSFATSGGAHTQY
V: TRBV6-5; size: NA; J: TRBJ1-1; CDR3: ASSYGTGKAEAF
V: TRBV6-4; size: NA; J: TRBJ2-3; CDR3: ASSEKGRGTAQY
V: TRBV5-6; size: NA; J: TRBJ1-2; CDR3: ASSLGRVTNYGYT
V: TRBV6-5; size: NA; J: TRBJ1-1; CDR3: ASRDRTGNTEAF
V: TRBV7-6; size: NA; J: TRBJ2-7; CDR3: ASSLRGHEQY
V: TRBV10-2; size: NA; J: TRBJ2-5; CDR3: ASSDAGAPVQETQY
V: TRBV7-9; size: NA; J: TRBJ2-7; CDR3: ASSLMGQPTYEQY
V: TRBV11-2; size: NA; J: TRBJ1-4; CDR3: ASSSTTGAANEKLF
V: TRBV10-3; size: NA; J: TRBJ1-2; CDR3: AITPSGASGYT
V: TRBV6-6; size: NA; J: TRBJ2-5; CDR3: ASSYSASRETQY
V: TRBV7-8; size: NA; J: TRBJ2-7; CDR3: ASHDVYSYEQY
V: TRBV18; size: NA; J: TRBJ2-5; CDR3: ASSPLETGGQETQY
V: TRBV9; size: NA; J: TRBJ2-6; CDR3: ASSLRQGVVSGANVLT
V: TRBV5-1; size: few; J: TRBJ1-5; CDR3: ASSLSPGARNQPQH
V: TRBV6-1; size: once; J: TRBJ2-7; CDR3: ASNRYYEQY
V: TRBV6-5; size: NA; J: TRBJ2-5; CDR3: ATRTGQETQY
V: TRBV29-1; size: NA; J: NA; CDR3: SARDSGLGEQY
V: TRBV18; size: NA; J: TRBJ2-2; CDR3: ASSPGLQNTGELF
V: TRBV7-8; size: NA; J: TRBJ2-3; CDR3: ASSSPGGRTDTQY
V: TRBV30; size: NA; J: TRBJ2-7; CDR3: AWDSGGHEQY